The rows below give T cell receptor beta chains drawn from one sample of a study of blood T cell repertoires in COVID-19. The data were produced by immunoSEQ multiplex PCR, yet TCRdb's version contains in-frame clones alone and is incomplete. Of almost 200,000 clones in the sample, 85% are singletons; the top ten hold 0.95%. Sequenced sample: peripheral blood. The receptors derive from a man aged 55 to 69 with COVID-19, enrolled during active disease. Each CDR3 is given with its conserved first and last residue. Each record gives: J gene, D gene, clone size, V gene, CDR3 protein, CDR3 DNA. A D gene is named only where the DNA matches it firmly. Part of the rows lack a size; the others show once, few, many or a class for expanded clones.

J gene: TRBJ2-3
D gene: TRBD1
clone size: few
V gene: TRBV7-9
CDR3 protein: CASSEPTGGWVDTQYF
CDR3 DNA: TGTGCCAGCAGCGAACCCACAGGGGGATGGGTAGATACGCAGTATTTT

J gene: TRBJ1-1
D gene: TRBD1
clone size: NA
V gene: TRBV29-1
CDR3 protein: CSVQGASTEAFF
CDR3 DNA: TGCAGCGTACAGGGGGCGAGCACTGAAGCTTTCTTT

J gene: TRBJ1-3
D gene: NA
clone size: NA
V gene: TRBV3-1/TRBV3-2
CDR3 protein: CASSIEQATGNTIYF
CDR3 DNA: TGTGCCAGCAGCATCGAACAGGCTACTGGAAACACCATATATTTT

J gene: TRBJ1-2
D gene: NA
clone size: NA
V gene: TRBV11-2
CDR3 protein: CASSLGHLYGYTF
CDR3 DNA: TGTGCCAGCAGCTTAGGACACCTCTATGGCTACACCTTC

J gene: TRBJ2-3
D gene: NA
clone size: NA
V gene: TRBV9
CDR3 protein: CASSVGPGPDTQYF
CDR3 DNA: TGTGCCAGCAGCGTAGGCCCAGGGCCAGATACGCAGTATTTT

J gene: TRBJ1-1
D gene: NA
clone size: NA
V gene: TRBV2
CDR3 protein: CASSESFNTEAFF
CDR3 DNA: TGTGCCAGCAGTGAGTCGTTCAACACTGAAGCTTTCTTT

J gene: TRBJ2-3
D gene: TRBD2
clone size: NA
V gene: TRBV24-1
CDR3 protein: CATSDLLLSGNTQYF
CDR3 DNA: TGTGCCACCAGTGATTTGTTGCTAAGCGGGAATACGCAGTATTTT

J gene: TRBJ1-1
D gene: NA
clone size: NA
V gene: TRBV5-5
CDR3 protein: CASSWQGNTEAFF
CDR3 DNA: TGTGCCAGCAGCTGGCAGGGAAACACTGAAGCTTTCTTT

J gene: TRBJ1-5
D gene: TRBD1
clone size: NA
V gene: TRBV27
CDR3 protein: CASSPRQGAGQPQHF
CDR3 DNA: TGTGCCAGCAGTCCTCGACAGGGGGCAGGCCAGCCCCAGCATTTT

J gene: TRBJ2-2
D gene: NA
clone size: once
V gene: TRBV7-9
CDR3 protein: CASSPRRGGTGELFF
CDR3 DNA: TGTGCCAGCAGCCCAAGAAGGGGAGGCACCGGGGAGCTGTTTTTT

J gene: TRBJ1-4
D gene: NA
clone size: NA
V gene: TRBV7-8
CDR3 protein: CASSLEGLTDEKLFF
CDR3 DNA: TGTGCCAGCAGCTTAGAGGGGTTGACTGATGAAAAACTGTTTTTT

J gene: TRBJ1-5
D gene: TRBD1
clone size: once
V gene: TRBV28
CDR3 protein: CASSPGQEPQHF
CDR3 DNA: TGTGCCAGCAGCCCGGGACAGGAGCCCCAGCATTTT

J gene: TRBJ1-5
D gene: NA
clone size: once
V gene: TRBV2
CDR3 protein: CASRSDIQPQHF
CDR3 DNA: TGTGCCAGCAGGTCGGACATTCAGCCCCAGCATTTT

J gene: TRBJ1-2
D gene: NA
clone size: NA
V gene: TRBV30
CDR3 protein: CAHSLDRGNGYTF
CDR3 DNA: TGTGCCCATAGTCTCGACCGCGGCAATGGCTACACCTTC

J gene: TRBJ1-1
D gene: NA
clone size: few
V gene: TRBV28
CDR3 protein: CASSPPERNTEAFF
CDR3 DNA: TGTGCCAGCAGTCCCCCCGAGCGGAACACTGAAGCTTTCTTT

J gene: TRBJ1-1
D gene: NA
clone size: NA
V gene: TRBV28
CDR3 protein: CASGLQRQPRREAFF
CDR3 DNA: TGTGCCAGCGGGTTACAAAGACAACCCCGCCGTGAAGCTTTCTTT

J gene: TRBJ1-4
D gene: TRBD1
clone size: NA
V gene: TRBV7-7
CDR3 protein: CASSQRTGLNEKLFF
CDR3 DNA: TGTGCCAGCAGCCAAAGGACAGGACTTAATGAAAAACTGTTTTTT

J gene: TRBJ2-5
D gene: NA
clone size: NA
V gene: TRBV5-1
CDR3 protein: CASSRRQTEETQYF
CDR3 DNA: TGCGCCAGCAGCCGGAGGCAGACGGAAGAGACCCAGTACTTC

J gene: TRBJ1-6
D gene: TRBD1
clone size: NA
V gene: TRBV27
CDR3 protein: CASRSVGQGLLNSPLHF
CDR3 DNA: TGTGCCAGCAGGTCAGTCGGACAGGGGCTTTTGAATTCACCCCTCCACTTT

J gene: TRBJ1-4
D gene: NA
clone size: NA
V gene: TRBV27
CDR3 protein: CASSSRFNEKLFF
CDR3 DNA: TGTGCCAGCAGTTCTCGGTTTAATGAAAAACTGTTTTTT

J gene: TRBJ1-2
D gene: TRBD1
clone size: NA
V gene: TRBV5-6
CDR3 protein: CASSLDRGFYGYTF
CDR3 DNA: TGTGCCAGCAGCTTGGACAGGGGCTTCTATGGCTACACCTTC

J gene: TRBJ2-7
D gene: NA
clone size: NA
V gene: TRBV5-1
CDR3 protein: CASSLPFTTGTYEQYF
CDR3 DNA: TGCGCCAGCAGCTTGCCCTTTACCACAGGGACCTACGAGCAGTACTTC

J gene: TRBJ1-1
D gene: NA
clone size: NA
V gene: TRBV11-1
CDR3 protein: CASSFSGGTEAFF
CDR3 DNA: TGTGCCAGCAGCTTTAGCGGGGGTACTGAAGCTTTCTTT

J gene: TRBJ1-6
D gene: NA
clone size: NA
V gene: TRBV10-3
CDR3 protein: CAIRRTVNENSPLHF
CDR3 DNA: TGTGCCATCAGGAGGACAGTAAACGAGAATTCACCCCTCCACTTT

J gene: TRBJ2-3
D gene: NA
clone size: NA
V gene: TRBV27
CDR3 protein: CASSLSNAGVTDTQYF
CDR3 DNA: TGTGCCAGCAGTTTATCGAATGCAGGCGTGACAGATACGCAGTATTTT

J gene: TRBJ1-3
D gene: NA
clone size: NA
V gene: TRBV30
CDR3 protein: CAWSTLGNTIYF
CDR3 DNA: TGTGCCTGGAGTACCCTAGGAAACACCATATATTTT

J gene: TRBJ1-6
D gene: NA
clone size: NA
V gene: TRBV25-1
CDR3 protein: CASSELTRAYNSPLHF
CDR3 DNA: TGTGCCAGCAGTGAACTTACGCGGGCCTATAATTCACCCCTCCACTTT